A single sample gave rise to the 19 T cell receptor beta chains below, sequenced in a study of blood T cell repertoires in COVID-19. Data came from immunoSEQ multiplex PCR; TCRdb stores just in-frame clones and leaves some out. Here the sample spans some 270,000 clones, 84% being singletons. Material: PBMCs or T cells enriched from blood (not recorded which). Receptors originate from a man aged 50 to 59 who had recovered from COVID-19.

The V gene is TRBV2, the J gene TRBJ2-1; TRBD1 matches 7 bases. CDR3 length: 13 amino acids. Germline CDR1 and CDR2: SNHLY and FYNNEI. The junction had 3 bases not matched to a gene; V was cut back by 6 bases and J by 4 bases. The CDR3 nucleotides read TGTGCCAGCAGCGGGACAGCATACAATGAGCAGTTCTTC. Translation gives CASSGTAYNEQFF.

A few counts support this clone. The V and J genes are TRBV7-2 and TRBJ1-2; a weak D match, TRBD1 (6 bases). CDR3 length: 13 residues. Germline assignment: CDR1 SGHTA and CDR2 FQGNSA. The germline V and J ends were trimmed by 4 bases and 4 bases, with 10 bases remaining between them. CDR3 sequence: CASSSRQAYGYTF. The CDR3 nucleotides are TGTGCCAGCAGCTCCAGACAGGCCTATGGCTACACCTTC.

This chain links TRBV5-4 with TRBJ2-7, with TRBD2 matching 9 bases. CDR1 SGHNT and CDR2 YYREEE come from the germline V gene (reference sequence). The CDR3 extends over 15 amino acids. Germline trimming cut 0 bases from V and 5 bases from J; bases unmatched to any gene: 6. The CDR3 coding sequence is TGTGCCAGCAGCTTGGCCCCAGCGGGAGGCCACGAGCAGTACTTC. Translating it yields CASSLAPAGGHEQYF.

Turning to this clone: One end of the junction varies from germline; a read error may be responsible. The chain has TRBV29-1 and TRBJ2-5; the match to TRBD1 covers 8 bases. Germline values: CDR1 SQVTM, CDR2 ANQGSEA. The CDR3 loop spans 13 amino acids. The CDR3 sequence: CSVEGTGQETQYF. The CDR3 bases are TGCAGCGTAGAAGGGACAGGACAAGAGACCCAGTACTTC.

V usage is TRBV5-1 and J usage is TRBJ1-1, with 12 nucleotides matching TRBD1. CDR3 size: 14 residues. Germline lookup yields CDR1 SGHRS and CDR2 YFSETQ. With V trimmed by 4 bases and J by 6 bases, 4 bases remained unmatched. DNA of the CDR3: TGCGCCAGCAGCCCGGGACAGGGGGCCGCTGAAGCTTTCTTT. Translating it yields CASSPGQGAAEAFF. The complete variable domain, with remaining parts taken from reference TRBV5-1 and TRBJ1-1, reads KAGVTQTPRYLIKTRGQQVTLSCSPISGHRSVSWYQQTPGQGLQFLFEYFSETQRNKGNFPGRFSGRQFSNSRSEMNVSTLELGDSALYLCASSPGQGAAEAFFGQGTRLTVV.

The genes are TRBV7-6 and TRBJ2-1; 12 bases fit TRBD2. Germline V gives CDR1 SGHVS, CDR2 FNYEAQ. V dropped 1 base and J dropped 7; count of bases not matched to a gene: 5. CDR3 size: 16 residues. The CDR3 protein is CASSLDSLAGGNEQFF. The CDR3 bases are TGTGCCAGCAGCTTAGATAGCCTAGCGGGGGGGAATGAGCAGTTCTTC.

CDR3 DNA: TGTGCCAGCAGCGCAGACAGGGGAAGTCAGCCCCAGCATTTT. Its translation: CASSADRGSQPQHF. The rearrangement joins TRBV2 to TRBJ1-5, with 8 bases identical to TRBD1. The germline CDR1 and CDR2 sequences are SNHLY and FYNNEI. V trimming: 6 bases; J trimming: 6 bases; junction bases outside the gene matches: 7. This CDR3 region has 14 residues. Full variable domain (missing parts from reference TRBV2 and TRBJ1-5): EPEVTQTPSHQVTQMGQEVILRCVPISNHLYFYWYRQILGQKVEFLVSFYNNEISEKSEIFDDQFSVERPDGSNFTLKIRSTKLEDSAMYFCASSADRGSQPQHFGDGTRLSIL.

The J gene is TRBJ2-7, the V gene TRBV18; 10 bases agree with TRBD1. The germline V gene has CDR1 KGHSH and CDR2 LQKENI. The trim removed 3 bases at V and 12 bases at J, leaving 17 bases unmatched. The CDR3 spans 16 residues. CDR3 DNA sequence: TGTGCCAGCTCACCTCGGAGAACGGCCGGGACAGGGGCTTCGTACTTC. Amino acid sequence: CASSPRRTAGTGASYF. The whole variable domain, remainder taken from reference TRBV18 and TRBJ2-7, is NAGVMQNPRHLVRRRGQEARLRCSPMKGHSHVYWYRQLPEEGLKFMVYLQKENIIDESGMPKERFSAEFPKEGPSILRIQQVVRGDSAAYFCASSPRRTAGTGASYFGPGTRLTVT.

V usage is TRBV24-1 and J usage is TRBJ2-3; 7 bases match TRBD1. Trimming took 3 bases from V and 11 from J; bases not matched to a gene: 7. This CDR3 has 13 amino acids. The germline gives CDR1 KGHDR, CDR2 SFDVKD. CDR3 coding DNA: TGTGCCACCAGTGATCTGACAGGGTTCAAGCAGTATTTT. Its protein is CATSDLTGFKQYF.

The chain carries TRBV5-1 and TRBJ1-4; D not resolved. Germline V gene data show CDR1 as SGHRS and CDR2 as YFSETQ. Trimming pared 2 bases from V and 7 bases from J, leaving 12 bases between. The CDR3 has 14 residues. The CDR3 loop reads CASSFSQNGEKLFF. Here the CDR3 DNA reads TGCGCCAGCAGCTTTAGCCAAAACGGTGAAAAACTGTTTTTT.

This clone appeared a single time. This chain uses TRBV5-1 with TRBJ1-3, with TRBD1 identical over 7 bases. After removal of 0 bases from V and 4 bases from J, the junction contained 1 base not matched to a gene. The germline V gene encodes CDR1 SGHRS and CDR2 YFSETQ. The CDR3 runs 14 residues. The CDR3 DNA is TGCGCCAGCAGCTTGGTGGGACAGGGAAACACCATATATTTT. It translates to CASSLVGQGNTIYF.

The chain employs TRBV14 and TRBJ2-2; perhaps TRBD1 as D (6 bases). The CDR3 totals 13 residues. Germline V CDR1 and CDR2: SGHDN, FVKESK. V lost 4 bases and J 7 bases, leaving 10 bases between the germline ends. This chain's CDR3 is CASSRQEVGELFF. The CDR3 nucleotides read TGTGCCAGCAGCCGACAGGAGGTCGGGGAGCTGTTTTTT.

The chain's CDR3 is CASSYGTDTGELFF. In nucleotides, the CDR3 is TGTGCCAGCAGTTACGGCACCGACACCGGGGAGCTGTTTTTT. The chain is built from TRBV6-5 and TRBJ2-2, with D uncertain. CDR3 length: 14 residues. Trimming stripped 2 bases from V and 3 bases from J, with 7 bases between. Germline CDR1 is MNHEY and CDR2 is SVGAGI.

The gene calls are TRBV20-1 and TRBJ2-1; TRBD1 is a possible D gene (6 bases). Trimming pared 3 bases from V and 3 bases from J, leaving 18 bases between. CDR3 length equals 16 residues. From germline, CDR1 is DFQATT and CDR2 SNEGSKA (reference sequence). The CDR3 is CSASKFQGIYYNEQFF. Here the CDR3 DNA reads TGCAGTGCTAGTAAGTTCCAGGGGATTTACTACAATGAGCAGTTCTTC.

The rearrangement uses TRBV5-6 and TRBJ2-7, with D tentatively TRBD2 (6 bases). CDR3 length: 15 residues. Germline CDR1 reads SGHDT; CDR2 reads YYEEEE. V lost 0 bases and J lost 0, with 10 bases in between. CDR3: CASSLAWEDSYEQYF. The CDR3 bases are TGTGCCAGCAGCTTGGCCTGGGAGGACTCCTACGAGCAGTACTTC.

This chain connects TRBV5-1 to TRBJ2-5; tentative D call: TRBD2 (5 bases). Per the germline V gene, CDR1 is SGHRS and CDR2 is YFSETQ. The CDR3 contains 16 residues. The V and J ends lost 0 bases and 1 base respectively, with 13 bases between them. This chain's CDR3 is CASSLGGAGLQETQYF. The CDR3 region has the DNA TGCGCCAGCAGCTTGGGAGGCGCTGGACTCCAAGAGACCCAGTACTTC.

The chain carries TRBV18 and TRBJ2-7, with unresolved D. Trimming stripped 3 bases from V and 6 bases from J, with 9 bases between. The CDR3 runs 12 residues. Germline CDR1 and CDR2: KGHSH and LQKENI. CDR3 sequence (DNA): TGTGCCAGCTCACCCTTGGTGGCCGAGCAGTACTTC. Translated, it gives CASSPLVAEQYF.

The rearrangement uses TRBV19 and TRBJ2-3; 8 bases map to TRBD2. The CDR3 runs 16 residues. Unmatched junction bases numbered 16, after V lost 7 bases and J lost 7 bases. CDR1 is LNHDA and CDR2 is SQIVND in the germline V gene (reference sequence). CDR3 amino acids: CASTSRGGPHWNTQYF. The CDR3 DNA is TGTGCCAGTACTTCCCGGGGGGGGCCTCACTGGAATACGCAGTATTTT.

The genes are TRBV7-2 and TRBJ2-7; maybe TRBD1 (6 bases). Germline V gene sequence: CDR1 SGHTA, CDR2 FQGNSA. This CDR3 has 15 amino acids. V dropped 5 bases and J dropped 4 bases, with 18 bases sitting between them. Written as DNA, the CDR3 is TGTGCCAGCAGCCGGAGTCAGGGGAGCCGGTACGAGCAGTACTTC. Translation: CASSRSQGSRYEQYF.